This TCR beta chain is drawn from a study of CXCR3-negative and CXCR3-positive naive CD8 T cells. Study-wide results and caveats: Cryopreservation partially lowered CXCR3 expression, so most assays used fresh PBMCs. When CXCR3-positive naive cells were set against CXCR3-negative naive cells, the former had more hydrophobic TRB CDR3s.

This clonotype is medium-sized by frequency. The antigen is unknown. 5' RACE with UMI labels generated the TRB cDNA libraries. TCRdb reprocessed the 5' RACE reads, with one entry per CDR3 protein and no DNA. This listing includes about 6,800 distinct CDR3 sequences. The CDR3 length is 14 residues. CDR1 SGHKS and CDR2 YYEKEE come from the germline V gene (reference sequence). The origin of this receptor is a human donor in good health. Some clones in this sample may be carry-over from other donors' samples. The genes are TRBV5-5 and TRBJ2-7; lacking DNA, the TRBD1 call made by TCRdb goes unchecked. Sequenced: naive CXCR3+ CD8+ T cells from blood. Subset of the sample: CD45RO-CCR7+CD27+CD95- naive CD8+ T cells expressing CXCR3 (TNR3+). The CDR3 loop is CASTMGTGKYEQYF.